This T cell receptor (beta chain) was captured in a study of graft-versus-host responses after intestinal transplantation. In the study overall: Tacrolimus plus steroids were given to all recipients for roughly three years, preceded by anti-thymocyte globulin induction.

Sequenced by immunoSEQ multiplex PCR; TCRdb stores in-frame clones only, minus some. The data hold 20,000 or so clones, with around nine tenths observed a single time. With 7 bases removed from V and 0 bases from J, the gap between germline ends came to 13 bases. CDR1 and CDR2 (germline): MNHNS, SASEGT. The CDR3 covers 15 residues. Study-level results: Subjects displaying graft-donor T cell macrochimerism possessed elevated graft-versus-host to host-versus-graft clonal ratios inside allografts. GvH clones turned up in recipient marrow; some had shown up first in ileum or blood.

Concerning this clone: Its specificity is not known.

The input for sequencing was PBMCs, taken less than 400 days after transplant. The rearrangement joins TRBV6-1 to TRBJ1-3; D unresolved. The origin of this receptor is a human patient who received an intestinal transplant, so some T cells may come from the graft donor. For the CDR3, the DNA is TGTGCCAGCATTGAGTGGATGAGCTCTGGAAACACCATATATTTT. It is translated as CASIEWMSSGNTIYF.